Shown below are 25 T cell receptor beta chains from a single sample sequenced in a study of T-cell memory formation after mild COVID-19. TCRdb recomputed calls from the 5' RACE reads with MiXCR, one row per CDR3 protein. The table records 350,000 to 500,000 distinct CDR3 sequences, about a sixth of them present only once. The specimen was PBMCs or a T cell subset sorted from them (not recorded which). Receptors were obtained from a man aged 18-30 years who had mild COVID-19 (a few samples of this study predate the infection). Cell type and time point are not known.

This sequence joins TRBV11-2 and TRBJ2-1; tentatively, D is TRBD1 or TRBD2 (5 bases each). The ends were cut back, 6 bases at V and 6 bases at J, with 21 bases in the middle. The CDR3 loop spans 16 amino acids. The germline V gene encodes CDR1 SGHAT and CDR2 FQNNGV. CDR3 DNA sequence: TGTGCCAGCAGTATTATCCCGGGACCCTCGGGCAATGAGCAGTTCTTC. Its translation is CASSIIPGPSGNEQFF. The full variable domain, in which reference TRBV11-2 and TRBJ2-1 provide the parts outside the CDR3, is EAGVAQSPRYKIIEKRQSVAFWCNPISGHATLYWYQQILGQGPKLLIQFQNNGVVDDSQLPKDRFSAERLKGVDSTLKIQPAKLEDSAVYLCASSIIPGPSGNEQFFGPGTRLTVL.

This sequence joins TRBV20-1 and TRBJ1-2; 7 bases are shared with TRBD1. Germline V gene sequence: CDR1 DFQATT, CDR2 SNEGSKA (reference sequence). Trimming removed 0 bases from V and 4 bases from J; junction bases left unmatched: 5. This CDR3 comprises 14 residues. CDR3 sequence (DNA): TGCAGTGCTAGAGACCCTTCAGGGGGCTATGGCTACACCTTC. Protein sequence: CSARDPSGGYGYTF.

CDR3 DNA sequence: TGTGCCACCAGCCTCGGGACTAGCGGGTACACAGATACGCAGTATTTT. This codes for CATSLGTSGYTDTQYF. This sequence joins TRBV15 and TRBJ2-3; TRBD2 matches at 12 bases. The J segment lost 2 bases and the V segment lost 5 bases, leaving 5 bases of the junction unmatched. This CDR3 comprises 16 residues. CDR1 and CDR2 (germline): LNHNV, YYDKDF (reference sequence).

The chain links TRBV20-1 to TRBJ1-2; 9 nucleotides match TRBD1. The CDR3 is made up of 13 amino acids. The germline V gene encodes CDR1 DFQATT and CDR2 SNEGSKA (reference sequence). V shed 8 bases and J 2 bases; nucleotides not matched to a gene: 6. The CDR3 loop reads CSPQGAENYGYTF. DNA of the CDR3: TGCAGTCCACAGGGGGCTGAGAACTATGGCTACACCTTC.

The V call is TRBV19, the J call TRBJ2-2; D is unclear. Germline V gives CDR1 LNHDA, CDR2 SQIVND (reference sequence). This CDR3 contains 15 residues. V was shortened by 3 bases and J by 0 bases, with 8 bases between the two germline ends. For the CDR3, the DNA is TGTGCCAGTAGTATCAAAACAGCGAACACCGGGGAGCTGTTTTTT. It encodes CASSIKTANTGELFF.

This clonotype was counted at least ten times. The chain recombines TRBV5-6 with TRBJ2-1; the D is unclear. The CDR3 has 13 residues. V was pared by 0 bases and J by 4 bases, with 5 bases between. The V gene's germline CDR1 is SGHDT and CDR2 YYEEEE. The CDR3: CASSLVQYNEQFF. For the CDR3, the DNA is TGTGCCAGCAGCTTGGTCCAGTACAATGAGCAGTTCTTC.

This clonotype was detected many times. The genes are TRBV19 and TRBJ2-5; D is possibly TRBD1 or TRBD2 (6 bases each). This CDR3 comprises 14 residues. Trimming stripped 5 bases from V and 7 bases from J, with 17 bases between. CDR1 LNHDA and CDR2 SQIVND come from the germline V gene (reference sequence). DNA for the CDR3: TGTGCCAGTAGTGGAGAACGGGGGCGGGGGACCCAGTACTTC. It translates to CASSGERGRGTQYF.

This clonotype has more than one count but fewer than ten. The chain combines TRBV9 with TRBJ2-5; the match to TRBD1 covers 10 bases. The CDR3 has 20 amino acids. Trimming at V came to 0 bases and at J to 4 bases, leaving 18 bases not matched to a gene. The V gene's germline CDR1 is SGDLS and CDR2 YYNGEE. CDR3 sequence reads: CASSVGRSDTDRGRRETQYF. The CDR3 DNA is TGTGCCAGCAGCGTAGGACGTTCAGATACAGACAGGGGGCGCCGAGAGACCCAGTACTTC.

The CDR3 coding sequence is TGCAGCGTGCCCACAGGGAATTCACCCCTCCACTTT. Its protein is CSVPTGNSPLHF. The V and J genes are TRBV29-1 and TRBJ1-6; D possibly corresponds to TRBD1 (6 bases). V dropped 6 bases and J dropped 7 bases, with 10 bases sitting between them. The CDR3 covers 12 residues. Germline V gene lookup returns CDR1 SQVTM and CDR2 ANQGSEA.

This clonotype came up many times. J is TRBJ2-5 and V is TRBV7-9; a weak D match, TRBD1 (6 bases). The CDR3 totals 15 residues. Trimming removed 2 bases from V and 4 bases from J, with 14 bases in between. Germline loops: CDR1 SEHNR, CDR2 FQNEAQ (reference sequence). The CDR3 DNA reads as TGTGCCAGCAGCTTAAGGGCAGGGGAACGAGAGACCCAGTACTTC. Residues: CASSLRAGERETQYF.

The rearrangement uses TRBV4-2 and TRBJ2-2; D gene uncertain. The V gene lost 2 bases and the J gene lost 5 bases, with 18 bases spanning the gap. The CDR3 is 17 amino acids. Germline values: CDR1 LGHNA, CDR2 YNFKEQ. The CDR3 sequence is CASSQLAGTASTGELFF. CDR3 bases: TGTGCCAGCAGCCAATTGGCAGGCACCGCGAGTACCGGGGAGCTGTTTTTT.

The V gene is TRBV25-1, the J gene TRBJ1-3; a possible D gene is TRBD1 (6 bases). CDR1 MGHDK and CDR2 SYGVNS come from the germline V gene. CDR3 length equals 16 residues. The V end was cut by 6 bases, the J end by 5 bases, with 20 bases between. Here the CDR3 reads CASRKASGVGRNTIYF. CDR3 nucleotide sequence: TGTGCCAGCAGGAAAGCTTCAGGGGTAGGGAGAAACACCATATATTTT.

This clonotype was counted only a few times. The CDR3 nucleotides read TGTGCCAGCAGTTTAAGTACGCGAGGGGAGACCCAGTACTTC. Its protein product is CASSLSTRGETQYF. The V call is TRBV12-3 or TRBV12-4, the J call TRBJ2-5, with D perhaps TRBD2 (5 bases). This CDR3 has 14 residues. Trimming shortened V by 2 bases and J by 5 bases, and 12 bases separated the two germline ends.

The rearrangement uses TRBV6-2 or TRBV6-3 and TRBJ1-2; D gene ambiguous. CDR1 is MNHEY, CDR2 SVGEGT, per germline. There are 14 residues in the CDR3. The ends were cut back, 3 bases at V and 4 bases at J, with 12 bases in the middle. The CDR3 loop reads CASSYTPSFYGYTF. In DNA, the CDR3 is TGTGCCAGCAGTTATACCCCCTCCTTCTATGGCTACACCTTC.

This clonotype has more than one count but fewer than ten. The chain recombines TRBV6-5 with TRBJ2-1; D gene unclear. This CDR3 has 14 amino acids. Trimming removed 8 bases from V and 8 bases from J, with 19 bases in between. CDR1 is MNHEY and CDR2 is SVGAGI in the germline V gene. CDR3 in amino acids: CASGWGGMIDEQFF. CDR3 DNA sequence: TGTGCCAGCGGATGGGGTGGAATGATTGATGAGCAGTTCTTC.

This clonotype was detected only a few times. The chain links TRBV7-3 to TRBJ1-1; a possible D gene is TRBD1 (5 bases). The germline V gene has CDR1 SGHTA and CDR2 FQGTGA. CDR3 size: 13 residues. With 1 base removed from V and 8 bases from J, the gap between germline ends came to 11 bases. CDR3 sequence reads: CASSLNIRGEAFF. The CDR3 region has the DNA TGTGCCAGCAGCTTAAATATTCGGGGGGAAGCTTTCTTT.

V and J are TRBV6-5 and TRBJ1-1; D not resolved. CDR1 and CDR2 from the germline V gene are MNHEY and SVGAGI. The CDR3 loop spans 13 amino acids. Trimming left V 1 base short and J 5 bases short, with 8 bases between. CDR3 nucleotide sequence: TGTGCCAGCAGTTACTGGGGTCGGACTGAAGCTTTCTTT. It encodes CASSYWGRTEAFF.

The DNA of the CDR3 is TGCAGCGGGCTCCGACAGCTAGTTCCCTACGAGCAGTACGTC. Protein product: CSGLRQLVPYEQYV. The chain is built from TRBV29-1 and TRBJ2-7; D is perhaps TRBD1 (5 bases). V was clipped by 7 bases and J by 2 bases, with 18 bases between them. The CDR3 covers 14 residues. Germline loops: CDR1 SQVTM, CDR2 ANQGSEA.

A word on this clonotype: At one end, the junction sequence differs from germline, possibly due to a read error. The gene calls are TRBV11-2 and TRBJ2-7; D ambiguous. CDR1 SGHAT and CDR2 FQNNGV come from the germline V gene. The CDR3 extends over 13 amino acids. This CDR3 is CAISLPYTYEQYF. The CDR3 DNA follows: TGTGCCATCAGCTTACCATACACCTACGAGCAGTACTTC.

This clonotype was found a few times. The V gene is TRBV29-1, the J gene TRBJ2-7; D remains unclear. The germline V and J ends were trimmed by 7 bases and 12 bases, with 22 bases remaining between them. Germline lookup yields CDR1 SQVTM and CDR2 ANQGSEA. This CDR3 contains 12 residues. The CDR3 is CSALRALEGLYV. CDR3 in DNA: TGCAGCGCCCTACGGGCGTTGGAAGGGCTGTACGTC.

The gene calls are TRBV5-1 and TRBJ2-1, with D possibly being TRBD1 or TRBD2 (5 bases each). The germline CDR1 and CDR2 sequences are SGHRS and YFSETQ. With 6 bases removed from V and 2 bases from J, the gap between germline ends came to 15 bases. This CDR3 comprises 15 residues. The CDR3 nucleotides read TGCGCCAGCACCTGGGACCGTCTAGCCTACAATGAGCAGTTCTTC. Translating it yields CASTWDRLAYNEQFF.

This chain connects TRBV29-1 to TRBJ2-7; D might be TRBD1 or TRBD2, each matching 5 bases. The CDR3 contains 18 residues. CDR1 is SQVTM and CDR2 is ANQGSEA in the germline V gene. V gave up 1 base and J gave up 3 bases, with 25 bases separating them. In nucleotides, the CDR3 is TGCAGCGTTGAAGTCGTCAGGGTATCCCCGACTCGGGACTACGAGCAGTACGTC. It specifies CSVEVVRVSPTRDYEQYV.

In its sample, this clonotype was seen a few times. This rearrangement joins TRBV30 to TRBJ1-2; unclear D gene. The CDR3 extends over 12 amino acids. Between the trimmed V and J ends, which lost 3 bases and 8 bases, there was a span of 13 bases. Germline CDR1 GTSNPN, CDR2 SVGIG (reference sequence). In nucleotides, the CDR3 is TGTGCCTGGAGCCCCCGGGAAGGGGGCTACACCTTC. Protein: CAWSPREGGYTF.

This clonotype was detected only a few times. This sequence joins TRBV6-6 and TRBJ1-5, with no clear D. Germline-derived CDR1 and CDR2 are MNHNY and SVGAGI (reference sequence). V lost 1 base and J 0 bases, leaving 7 bases between the germline ends. This CDR3 spans 15 amino acids. This CDR3 reads CASSYFPNSNQPQHF. The CDR3 region has the DNA TGTGCCAGCAGTTACTTCCCCAATAGCAATCAGCCCCAGCATTTT.

CDR3 DNA sequence: TGTGCCAGCAGTTTACAGGAGATGAACACTGAAGCTTTCTTT. Translated, it gives CASSLQEMNTEAFF. The J gene is TRBJ1-1, the V gene TRBV12-3 or TRBV12-4, with D unresolved. With 2 bases removed from V and 0 bases from J, the gap between germline ends came to 7 bases. CDR3 length: 14 amino acids.